The T cell receptor (beta chain) under discussion was sequenced for a study of T cell changes during pregnancy in multiple sclerosis. The CDR3 totals 15 residues. The V gene end was trimmed by 8 bases and the J gene end by 7 bases; junction bases not matched to a gene: 13. Germline lookup yields CDR1 SEHNR and CDR2 FQNEAQ (reference sequence). Sequencing was performed with immunoSEQ multiplex PCR; in TCRdb, only in-frame clones are kept and a portion is missing. The sample has 39,000 or so clones, 90% seen once. This TCR was sampled from a female donor with multiple sclerosis, enrolled in a pregnancy study. Here the sequenced sample was CD8+ T cells from peripheral blood mononuclear cells, taken in the first trimester of pregnancy. The chain employs TRBV7-9 and TRBJ2-1; 8 bases agree with TRBD2. The CDR3 here is CASHSGGARSNEQFF. In DNA form, the CDR3 reads TGTGCCAGCCACTCCGGGGGGGCCAGGTCGAATGAGCAGTTCTTC.